This entry lists 19 T cell receptor beta chains sequenced from one sample in a study of shared clonotypes between healthy human individuals. Using immunoSEQ multiplex PCR, the repertoire was profiled, and TCRdb retains in-frame clones only, with some absent. The sample holds roughly 2 million clones, more than 90% seen once. The sequenced sample consisted of naive CD4+ T cells sorted from blood. Described subset: CD45RA+ positively selected. These receptors were obtained from a man aged 18 to 29 in good health.

The chain is built from TRBV27 and TRBJ2-3; no clear D gene. The V gene's germline CDR1 is MNHEY and CDR2 SMNVEV (reference sequence). The length of the CDR3 is 13 residues. Trimming took off 3 bases at V and 6 bases at J, with 10 bases between the two ends. This chain's CDR3 is CASSFGPADTQYF. In DNA form, the CDR3 reads TGTGCCAGCAGTTTCGGACCCGCGGATACGCAGTATTTT.

As concerns this clone: Other DNA sequences within the sample encode an identical CDR3. V usage is TRBV18 and J usage is TRBJ2-5; 13 bases align to TRBD2. The CDR3 is 14 amino acids. Losses at the gene ends were 4 bases for V and 5 bases for J; bases not matched to a gene: 1. Germline V gene data show CDR1 as KGHSH and CDR2 as LQKENI. The CDR3: CASSRTSGSETQYF. In DNA, the CDR3 is TGTGCCAGCTCACGGACTAGCGGGAGTGAGACCCAGTACTTC.

In its sample, this clone was seen a few times. The chain links TRBV28 to TRBJ1-5; D remains ambiguous. CDR1 MDHEN and CDR2 SYDVKM come from the germline V gene. Trimming pared 10 bases from V and 7 bases from J, leaving 11 bases between. The CDR3 is made up of 11 amino acids. The CDR3 here is CATASQQPQHF. The CDR3 DNA reads TGTGCCACCGCATCACAGCAGCCCCAGCATTTT. Full variable domain (missing parts from reference TRBV28 and TRBJ1-5): DVKVTQSSRYLVKRTGEKVFLECVQDMDHENMFWYRQDPGLGLRLIYFSYDVKMKEKGDIPEGYSVSREKKERFSLILESASTNQTSMYLCATASQQPQHFGDGTRLSIL.

The rearrangement uses TRBV11-1 and TRBJ2-3; D might be TRBD2 (7 bases). V lost 2 bases, J lost 4 bases, and 10 bases lay in between. Germline loops: CDR1 SGHAT, CDR2 FQDESV (reference sequence). This CDR3 has 14 residues. CDR3 DNA: TGTGCCAGCAGCTTATCGGGGGGCTCAGATACGCAGTATTTT. Its protein product is CASSLSGGSDTQYF.

This chain links TRBV19 with TRBJ1-2; 7 nucleotides align to TRBD1. J lost 1 base, V lost 3 bases, and 11 bases had no gene match. Germline values: CDR1 LNHDA, CDR2 SQIVND (reference sequence). The CDR3 has 17 amino acids. The CDR3 spells CASSITPGTENNYGYTF. The CDR3 DNA is TGTGCCAGTAGTATTACCCCAGGGACAGAGAATAACTATGGCTACACCTTC.

This sequence joins TRBV19 and TRBJ2-3, with no clear D. The CDR3 has 14 residues. The germline V and J ends were trimmed by 7 bases and 2 bases, with 13 bases remaining between them. The germline V gene encodes CDR1 LNHDA and CDR2 SQIVND (reference sequence). For the CDR3, the DNA is TGTGCCAGTATGCCTGGGCATATCACAGATACGCAGTATTTT. Amino acid sequence: CASMPGHITDTQYF.

The rearrangement links TRBV29-1 to TRBJ2-1; the D gene is possibly TRBD2 (7 bases). Germline loops: CDR1 SQVTM, CDR2 ANQGSEA. V was clipped by 6 bases and J by 0 bases, with 15 bases between them. This CDR3 has 15 amino acids. The CDR3 region is CSVGRGGSSYNEQFF. The DNA for the CDR3 is TGCAGCGTCGGAAGGGGGGGGAGCTCCTACAATGAGCAGTTCTTC.

The chain couples TRBV6-6 to TRBJ2-7; TRBD1 agrees at 7 bases. Per the germline V gene, CDR1 is MNHNY and CDR2 is SVGAGI (reference sequence). The CDR3 runs 13 residues. The ends lost 6 bases at V and 3 bases at J; junction bases unmatched: 5. CDR3 loop: CASSRDSRYEQYF. CDR3 bases: TGTGCCAGCAGCCGGGACAGCCGCTACGAGCAGTACTTC.

As DNA, the CDR3 is TGTGCCTGGAGGGGACTAGCGGCGGGCGGGGAGCTGTTTTTT. Translating it yields CAWRGLAAGGELFF. The V call is TRBV30, the J call TRBJ2-2; 11 bases fit TRBD2. The CDR3 sequence is 14 residues long. CDR1 and CDR2 from the germline V gene are GTSNPN and SVGIG (reference sequence). J lost 7 bases, V lost 3 bases, and 4 bases had no gene match.

The chain has TRBV27 and TRBJ1-1, with 7 bases identical to TRBD1. With V trimmed by 3 bases and J by 4 bases, 8 bases remained unmatched. Germline CDR1 and CDR2: MNHEY and SMNVEV (reference sequence). CDR3 length equals 15 residues. The DNA for the CDR3 is TGTGCCAGCAGTTTCCTACAGGGGTTGGGCACTGAAGCTTTCTTT. It yields the protein CASSFLQGLGTEAFF.

The chain is built from TRBV28 and TRBJ2-1; the match to TRBD2 covers 7 bases. The ends lost 3 bases at V and 1 base at J; junction bases unmatched: 9. This CDR3 has 17 amino acids. Germline CDR1 and CDR2: MDHEN and SYDVKM. Written as DNA, the CDR3 is TGTGCCAGCAGTTTCGAGGGTAGCGGGCTTTCCTACAATGAGCAGTTCTTC. The encoded protein is CASSFEGSGLSYNEQFF.

J is TRBJ1-4 and V is TRBV12-5; TRBD1 matches at 7 bases. J gave up 7 bases and V 7 bases, and 12 bases lay outside the gene matches. This CDR3 region has 15 residues. CDR1 and CDR2 (germline): LGHNT, FRNRAP. This chain's CDR3 is CASAKPQGGGEKLFF. The CDR3 DNA reads as TGTGCTAGTGCTAAACCCCAGGGGGGGGGTGAAAAACTGTTTTTT.

The chain employs TRBV5-6 and TRBJ1-5, with D unclear. The germline V and J ends were trimmed by 3 bases and 6 bases, with 7 bases remaining between them. The CDR3 sequence is 12 residues long. Looked up from germline, CDR1 is SGHDT and CDR2 is YYEEEE. CDR3 loop: CASSSWAQPQHF. The CDR3 DNA follows: TGTGCCAGCAGCTCGTGGGCTCAGCCCCAGCATTTT.

The chain uses TRBV27 and TRBJ2-2, with 8 bases aligning to TRBD1. This CDR3 region has 17 residues. J gave up 7 bases and V 5 bases, and 15 bases lay outside the gene matches. Germline-derived CDR1 and CDR2 are MNHEY and SMNVEV (reference sequence). The CDR3 DNA reads as TGTGCCAGCAGTATGGGACAGGCATTCCGATTGGGCGGGGAGCTGTTTTTT. Translated: CASSMGQAFRLGGELFF.

This clone was seen only once. The J gene is TRBJ2-2, the V gene TRBV7-9; D unclear. The CDR3 contains 18 residues. Trimming removed 5 bases at V and 1 base at J, with 20 bases between. Germline CDR1 is SEHNR and CDR2 is FQNEAQ (reference sequence). The CDR3 bases are TGTGCCAGCAGCCCGACCCGGAGAGGTTTTGGGAACACCGGGGAGCTGTTTTTT. This encodes CASSPTRRGFGNTGELFF.

The J gene is TRBJ1-3, the V gene TRBV19; D uncertain. Germline V CDR1 and CDR2: LNHDA, SQIVND (reference sequence). The CDR3 length is 14 residues. V lost 3 bases and J lost 2, with 8 bases in between. The CDR3 sequence: CASSMSFTGNTIYF. CDR3 coding DNA: TGTGCCAGTAGTATGTCATTCACTGGAAACACCATATATTTT.

The V call is TRBV7-8, the J call TRBJ1-1; D is unresolved. CDR1 is SGHVS and CDR2 is FQNEAQ in the germline V gene. The V gene lost 1 base and the J gene lost 3 bases, with 9 bases spanning the gap. CDR3 length: 14 amino acids. CDR3 sequence: CASSLVRAHTEAFF. CDR3 in DNA: TGTGCCAGCAGCTTAGTGCGGGCCCACACTGAAGCTTTCTTT.

The chain uses TRBV28 and TRBJ1-1; D might be TRBD1 (5 bases). V gave up 6 bases and J gave up 1 base, with 15 bases separating them. CDR1 is MDHEN, CDR2 SYDVKM, per germline. The CDR3 length is 15 residues. The CDR3: CASSQPVGANTEAFF. In nucleotides, the CDR3 is TGTGCCAGCAGCCAACCGGTAGGGGCGAACACTGAAGCTTTCTTT.

DNA of the CDR3: TGTGCCAGCTCACCAAACGCCCAGGATGGCTACACCTTC. Its translation: CASSPNAQDGYTF. The chain employs TRBV18 and TRBJ1-2; the D is unclear. The CDR3 consists of 13 residues. Trimming pared 2 bases from V and 6 bases from J, leaving 10 bases between. The germline V gene has CDR1 KGHSH and CDR2 LQKENI.